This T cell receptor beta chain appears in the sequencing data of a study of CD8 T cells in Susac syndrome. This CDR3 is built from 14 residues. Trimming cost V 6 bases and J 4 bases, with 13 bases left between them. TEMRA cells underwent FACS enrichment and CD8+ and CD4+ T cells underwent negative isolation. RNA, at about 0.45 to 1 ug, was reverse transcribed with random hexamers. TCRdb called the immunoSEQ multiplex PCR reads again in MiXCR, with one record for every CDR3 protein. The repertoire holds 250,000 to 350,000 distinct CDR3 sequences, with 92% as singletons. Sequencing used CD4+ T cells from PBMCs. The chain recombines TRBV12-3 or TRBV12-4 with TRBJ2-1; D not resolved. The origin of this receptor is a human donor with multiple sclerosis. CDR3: CASRPGPSYNEQFF. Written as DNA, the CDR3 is TGTGCCAGCAGGCCGGGCCCCTCGTACAATGAGCAGTTCTTC.